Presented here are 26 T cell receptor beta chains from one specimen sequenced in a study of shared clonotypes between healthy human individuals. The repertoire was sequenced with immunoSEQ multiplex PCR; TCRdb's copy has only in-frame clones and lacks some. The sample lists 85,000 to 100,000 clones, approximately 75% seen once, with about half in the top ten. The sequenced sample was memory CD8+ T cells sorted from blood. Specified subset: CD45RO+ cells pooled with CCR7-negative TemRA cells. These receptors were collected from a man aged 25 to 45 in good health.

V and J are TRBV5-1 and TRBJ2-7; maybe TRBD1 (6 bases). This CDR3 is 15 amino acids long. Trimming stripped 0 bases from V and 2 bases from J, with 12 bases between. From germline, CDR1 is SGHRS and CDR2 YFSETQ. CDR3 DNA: TGCGCCAGCAGCTTGGCGTCAGGGGTCCCCTACGAGCAGTACTTC. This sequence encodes CASSLASGVPYEQYF.

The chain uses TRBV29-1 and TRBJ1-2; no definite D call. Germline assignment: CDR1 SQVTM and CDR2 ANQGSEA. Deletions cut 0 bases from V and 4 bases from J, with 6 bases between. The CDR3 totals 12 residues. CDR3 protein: CSVEDSSYGYTF. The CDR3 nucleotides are TGCAGCGTTGAAGACAGTAGCTATGGCTACACCTTC.

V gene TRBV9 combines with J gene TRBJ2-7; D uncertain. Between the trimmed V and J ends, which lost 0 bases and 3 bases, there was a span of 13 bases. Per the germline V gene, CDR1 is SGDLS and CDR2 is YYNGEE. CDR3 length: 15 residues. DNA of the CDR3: TGTGCCAGCAGCGTAGGAGGCAGGCCGAACTACGAGCAGTACTTC. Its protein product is CASSVGGRPNYEQYF.

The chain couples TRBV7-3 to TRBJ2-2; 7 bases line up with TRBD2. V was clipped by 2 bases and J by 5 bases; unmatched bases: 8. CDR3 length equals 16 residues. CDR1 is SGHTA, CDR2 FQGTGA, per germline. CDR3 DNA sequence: TGTGCCAGCAGCTTAGGGGCGGGAGAATGGACCGGGGAGCTGTTTTTT. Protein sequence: CASSLGAGEWTGELFF.

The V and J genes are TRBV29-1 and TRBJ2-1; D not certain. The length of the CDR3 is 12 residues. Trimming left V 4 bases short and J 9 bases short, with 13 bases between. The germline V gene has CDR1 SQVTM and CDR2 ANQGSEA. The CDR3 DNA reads TGCAGCGTTGGTGACACCGCTCTTGAGCAGTTCTTC. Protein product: CSVGDTALEQFF.

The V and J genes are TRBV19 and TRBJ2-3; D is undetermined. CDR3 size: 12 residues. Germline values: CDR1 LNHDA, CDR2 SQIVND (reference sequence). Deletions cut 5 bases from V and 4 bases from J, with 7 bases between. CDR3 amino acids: CASSFTPDTQYF. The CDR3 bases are TGTGCCAGTAGTTTTACGCCAGATACGCAGTATTTT.

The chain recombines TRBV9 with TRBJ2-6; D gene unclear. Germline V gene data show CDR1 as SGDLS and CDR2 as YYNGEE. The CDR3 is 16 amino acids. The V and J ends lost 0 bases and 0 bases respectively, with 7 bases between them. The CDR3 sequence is CASSVESRSGANVLTF. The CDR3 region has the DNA TGTGCCAGCAGCGTAGAGTCTCGCTCTGGGGCCAACGTCCTGACTTTC.

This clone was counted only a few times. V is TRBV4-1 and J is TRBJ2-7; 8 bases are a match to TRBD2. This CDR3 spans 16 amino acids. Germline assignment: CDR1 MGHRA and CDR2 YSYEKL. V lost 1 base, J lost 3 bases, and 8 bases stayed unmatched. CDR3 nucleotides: TGCGCCAGCAGCCAAGGTTCGGGGGGGCGTCTCTACGAGCAGTACTTC. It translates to CASSQGSGGRLYEQYF.

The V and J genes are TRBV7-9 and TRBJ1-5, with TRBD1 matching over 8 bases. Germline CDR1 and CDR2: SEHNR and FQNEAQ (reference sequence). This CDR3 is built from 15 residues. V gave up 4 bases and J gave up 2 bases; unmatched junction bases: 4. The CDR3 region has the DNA TGTGCCAGCAGCTCAGGACAGGGAGGCAATCAGCCCCAGCATTTT. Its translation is CASSSGQGGNQPQHF.

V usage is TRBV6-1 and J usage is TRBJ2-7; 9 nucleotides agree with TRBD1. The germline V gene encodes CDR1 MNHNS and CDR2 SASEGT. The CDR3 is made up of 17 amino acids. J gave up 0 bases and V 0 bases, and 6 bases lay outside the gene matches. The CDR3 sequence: CASSEAVTGGPSYEQYF. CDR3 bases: TGTGCCAGCAGTGAAGCCGTGACAGGGGGACCCTCCTACGAGCAGTACTTC.

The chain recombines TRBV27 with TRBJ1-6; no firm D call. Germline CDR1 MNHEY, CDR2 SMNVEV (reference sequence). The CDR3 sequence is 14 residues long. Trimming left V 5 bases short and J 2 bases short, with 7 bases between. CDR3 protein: CASSQGTYNSPLHF. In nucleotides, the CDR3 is TGTGCCAGCAGTCAAGGGACCTATAATTCACCCCTCCACTTT.

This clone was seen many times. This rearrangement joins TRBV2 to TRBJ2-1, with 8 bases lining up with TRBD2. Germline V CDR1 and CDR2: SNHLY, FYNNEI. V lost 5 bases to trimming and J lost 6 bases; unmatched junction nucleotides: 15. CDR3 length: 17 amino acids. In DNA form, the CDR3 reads TGTGCCAGCAGTAATACAGGCGGGAGGAAAGGGGGCAATGAGCAGTTCTTC. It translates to CASSNTGGRKGGNEQFF.

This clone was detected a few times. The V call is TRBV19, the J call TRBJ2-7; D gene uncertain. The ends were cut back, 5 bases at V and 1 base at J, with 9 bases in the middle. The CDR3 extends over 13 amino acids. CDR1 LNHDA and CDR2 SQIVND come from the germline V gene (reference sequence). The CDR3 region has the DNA TGTGCCAGTAGTTTCTGGTGGTCCTACGAGCAGTACTTC. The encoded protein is CASSFWWSYEQYF.

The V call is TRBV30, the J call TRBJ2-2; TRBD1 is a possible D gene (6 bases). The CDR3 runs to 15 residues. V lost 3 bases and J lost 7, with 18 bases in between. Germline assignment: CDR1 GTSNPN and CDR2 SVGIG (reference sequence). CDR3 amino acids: CAWRGGLWKVGELFF. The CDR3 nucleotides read TGTGCCTGGAGAGGGGGTCTCTGGAAGGTCGGGGAGCTGTTTTTT.

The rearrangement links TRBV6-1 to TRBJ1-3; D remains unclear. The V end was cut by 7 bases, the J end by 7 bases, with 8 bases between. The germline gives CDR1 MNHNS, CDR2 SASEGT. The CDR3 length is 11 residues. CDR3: CASILGNTIYF. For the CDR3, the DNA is TGTGCCAGCATTCTCGGGAACACCATATATTTT.

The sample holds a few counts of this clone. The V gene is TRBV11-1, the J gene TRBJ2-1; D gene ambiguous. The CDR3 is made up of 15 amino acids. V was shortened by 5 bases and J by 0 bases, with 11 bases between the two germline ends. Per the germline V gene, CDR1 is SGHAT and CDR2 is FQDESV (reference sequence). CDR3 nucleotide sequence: TGTGCCAGCAGCGCCCTAGAAAGCTCCTACAATGAGCAGTTCTTC. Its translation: CASSALESSYNEQFF.

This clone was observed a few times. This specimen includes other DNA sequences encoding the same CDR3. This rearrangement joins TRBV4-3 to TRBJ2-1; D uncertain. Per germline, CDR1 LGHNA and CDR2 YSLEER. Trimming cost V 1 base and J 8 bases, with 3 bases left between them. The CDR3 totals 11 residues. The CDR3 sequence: CASSQVDEQFF. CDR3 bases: TGCGCCAGCAGCCAAGTAGATGAGCAGTTCTTC.

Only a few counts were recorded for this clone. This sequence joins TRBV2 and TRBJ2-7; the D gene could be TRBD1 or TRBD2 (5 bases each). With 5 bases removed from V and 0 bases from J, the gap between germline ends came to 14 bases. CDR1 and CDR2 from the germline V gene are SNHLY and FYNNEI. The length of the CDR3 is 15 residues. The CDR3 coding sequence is TGTGCCAGCAGTTCCGGGACCGTGAGCTCCTACGAGCAGTACTTC. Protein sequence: CASSSGTVSSYEQYF.

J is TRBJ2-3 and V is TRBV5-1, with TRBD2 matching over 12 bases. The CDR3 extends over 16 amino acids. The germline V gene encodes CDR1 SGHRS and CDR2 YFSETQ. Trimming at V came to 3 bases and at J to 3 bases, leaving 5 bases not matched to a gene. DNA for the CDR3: TGCGCCAGCAGCTCCGGACTAGCGGGAAGGACAGATACGCAGTATTTT. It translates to CASSSGLAGRTDTQYF.

The CDR3 DNA reads TGTGCCAGCAGCCAAGACTACGGTAGGGACGTCCTGACTTTC. Amino acids: CASSQDYGRDVLTF. The gene calls are TRBV14 and TRBJ2-6, with D uncertain. Trimming pared 0 bases from V and 11 bases from J, leaving 11 bases between. Germline values: CDR1 SGHDN, CDR2 FVKESK. The CDR3 has 14 amino acids.

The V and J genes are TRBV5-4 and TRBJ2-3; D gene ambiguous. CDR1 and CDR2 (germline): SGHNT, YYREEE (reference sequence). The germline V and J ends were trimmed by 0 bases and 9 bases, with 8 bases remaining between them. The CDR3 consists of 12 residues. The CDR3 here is CASSLALGTQYF. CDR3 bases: TGTGCCAGCAGCTTGGCCCTTGGAACGCAGTATTTT.

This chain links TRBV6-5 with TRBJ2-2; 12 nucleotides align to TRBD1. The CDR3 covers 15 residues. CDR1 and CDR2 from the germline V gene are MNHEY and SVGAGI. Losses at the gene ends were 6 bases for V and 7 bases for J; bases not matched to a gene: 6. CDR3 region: CASSPGQGAIGELFF. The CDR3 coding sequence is TGTGCCAGCAGCCCGGGACAGGGGGCAATCGGGGAGCTGTTTTTT.

The CDR3: CASTISGSSYEQYF. The CDR3 DNA sequence: TGTGCCAGCACTATAAGCGGATCCTCCTACGAGCAGTACTTC. The V gene is TRBV6-6, the J gene TRBJ2-7; possible D gene TRBD2, 5 bases. The CDR3 runs to 14 residues. Germline V gene lookup returns CDR1 MNHNY and CDR2 SVGAGI (reference sequence). V lost 7 bases and J lost 0, with 13 bases in between.

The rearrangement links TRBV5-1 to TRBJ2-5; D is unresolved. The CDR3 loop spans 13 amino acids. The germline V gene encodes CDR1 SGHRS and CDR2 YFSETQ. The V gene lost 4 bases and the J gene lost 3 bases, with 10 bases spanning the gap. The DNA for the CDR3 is TGCGCCAGCAGCCCTAACACCGAAGAGACCCAGTACTTC. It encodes CASSPNTEETQYF.

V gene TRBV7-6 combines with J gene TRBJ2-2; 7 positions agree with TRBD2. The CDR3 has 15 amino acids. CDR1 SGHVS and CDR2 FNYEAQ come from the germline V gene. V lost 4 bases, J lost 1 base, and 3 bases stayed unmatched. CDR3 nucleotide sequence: TGTGCCAGCAGCTCCACGGGGGGGAACACCGGGGAGCTGTTTTTT. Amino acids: CASSSTGGNTGELFF.

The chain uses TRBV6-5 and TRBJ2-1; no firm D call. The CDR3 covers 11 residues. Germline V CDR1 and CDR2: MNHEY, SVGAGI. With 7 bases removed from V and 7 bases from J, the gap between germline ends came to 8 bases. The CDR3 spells CASTLGNEQFF. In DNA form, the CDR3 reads TGTGCCAGCACCCTAGGTAATGAGCAGTTCTTC.